What follows are 9 T cell receptor beta chains derived from one specimen sequenced in a study of identical twins. TCRdb re-analysed the 5' RACE reads in MiXCR, keeping a single row per CDR3 protein. The sample carries about 520,000 distinct CDR3 sequences, less than 25% recorded once. This sample also belongs to another study, concerning T cells expressing NK-cell markers.

The specimen sequenced was CD4+ T cells sorted from blood. All receptors come from a woman aged 18-35 years in good health.

The chain recombines TRBV3-1 with TRBJ1-2; D gene uncertain. CDR1 is LGHDT, CDR2 YNNKEL, per germline (reference sequence). V dropped 4 bases and J dropped 2 bases, with 11 bases sitting between them. CDR3 length: 14 amino acids. CDR3 sequence reads: CASSRREGNYGYTF. Here the CDR3 DNA reads TGTGCCAGCAGCCGCCGTGAAGGAAACTATGGCTACACCTTC.

The chain combines TRBV20-1 with TRBJ2-7; no reliable D call. Germline values: CDR1 DFQATT, CDR2 SNEGSKA (reference sequence). This CDR3 is built from 12 residues. Trimming took off 5 bases at V and 0 bases at J, with 8 bases between the two ends. The CDR3 DNA is TGCAGTGCTGGGCAAAGCTCCTACGAGCAGTACTTC. It encodes CSAGQSSYEQYF.

This clonotype was counted only a few times. V and J are TRBV10-3 and TRBJ2-2, with TRBD1 matching 7 bases. The CDR3 runs 17 residues. From germline, CDR1 is ENHRY and CDR2 SYGVKD. Trimming at V came to 6 bases and at J to 0 bases, leaving 10 bases not matched to a gene. CDR3 in amino acids: CAISQKQGPANTGELFF. For the CDR3, the DNA is TGTGCCATCAGCCAAAAACAGGGGCCTGCGAACACCGGGGAGCTGTTTTTT.

V and J are TRBV12-3 or TRBV12-4 and TRBJ1-5; tentatively, D is TRBD1 (6 bases). The CDR3 has 14 residues. V lost 5 bases and J lost 7, with 15 bases in between. The CDR3 loop reads CASSPQGFRQPQHF. The DNA for the CDR3 is TGTGCCAGCAGTCCCCAGGGGTTCAGGCAGCCCCAGCATTTT.

This clonotype was seen only a few times. V gene TRBV3-1 combines with J gene TRBJ2-7; a possible D gene is TRBD1 (6 bases). CDR1 and CDR2 (germline): LGHDT, YNNKEL (reference sequence). This CDR3 spans 12 amino acids. Trimming pared 8 bases from V and 5 bases from J, leaving 13 bases between. CDR3 coding DNA: TGTGCCAGCGGGGCAGGGGTCAACGAGCAGTACTTC. Protein product: CASGAGVNEQYF.

The chain has TRBV5-1 and TRBJ2-7; possibly TRBD1 for D (7 bases). Between the trimmed V and J ends, which lost 3 bases and 7 bases, there was a span of 11 bases. The CDR3 consists of 12 residues. Germline CDR1 reads SGHRS; CDR2 reads YFSETQ. CDR3 nucleotides: TGCGCCAGCAGCTCGGAGGGGGCTGAGCAGTACTTC. Its protein product is CASSSEGAEQYF.

This clonotype was seen only a few times. The chain joins TRBV18 to TRBJ2-3; D is unresolved. Trimming took off 3 bases at V and 5 bases at J, with 9 bases between the two ends. The CDR3 consists of 13 residues. The germline CDR1 and CDR2 sequences are KGHSH and LQKENI. The CDR3 spells CASSPVGGDTQYF. The CDR3 DNA is TGTGCCAGCTCACCGGTAGGTGGAGATACGCAGTATTTT. Based on the CDR3 plus reference TRBV18 and TRBJ2-3, the full variable domain is NAGVMQNPRHLVRRRGQEARLRCSPMKGHSHVYWYRQLPEEGLKFMVYLQKENIIDESGMPKERFSAEFPKEGPSILRIQQVVRGDSAAYFCASSPVGGDTQYFGPGTRLTVL.

This chain joins TRBV6-1 and TRBJ1-5; no clear D. This CDR3 spans 12 amino acids. The germline V gene has CDR1 MNHNS and CDR2 SASEGT. V was cut by 1 base and J by 15 bases, with 13 bases left in between. CDR3 bases: TGTGCCAGCAGTGAAGGTCGCTTGCGACGGCATTTT. Its translation is CASSEGRLRRHF.

This clonotype has ten or more counts. CDR3 residues: CSAPGQGRKDTQYF. The DNA of the CDR3 is TGCAGTGCCCCCGGACAGGGGCGAAAAGATACGCAGTATTTT. The V gene is TRBV20-1, the J gene TRBJ2-3; 9 positions agree with TRBD1. The CDR3 contains 14 residues. The germline V gene has CDR1 DFQATT and CDR2 SNEGSKA (reference sequence). The ends lost 6 bases at V and 5 bases at J; junction bases unmatched: 9.